This TCR beta chain is drawn from a study of beta chain features in type 1 diabetes. Study-level information: Across every sample, roughly 100 million sorted cells were examined in total. Broader study findings: Shorter templates might be favored by PCR, and equally so in patients and in controls.

A few counts support this clone. Its antigen remains unidentified. cDNA synthesis used the whole RNA isolate, giving expressed TCRB sequences. Sequencing used immunoSEQ multiplex PCR; TCRdb keeps in-frame clones, though not all of them. The sample holds fewer than 250,000 clones, around 10% seen once. This CDR3 spans 13 amino acids. V lost 5 bases, J lost 7 bases, and 5 bases stayed unmatched. Per germline, CDR1 MNHEY and CDR2 SMNVEV (reference sequence). Sequencing input: naive CD4+ T cells from blood. This clonotype was obtained from a woman aged 18 to 35 in good health. V is TRBV27 and J is TRBJ1-3; 7 bases align to TRBD1. Here the CDR3 reads CASSANRGNTIYF. Here the CDR3 DNA reads TGTGCCAGCAGTGCAAACAGGGGTAACACCATATATTTT.